This TCR beta chain was obtained from a study of Graves' ophthalmopathy and Graves' hyperthyroidism. As for the study in general: Before any treatment, peripheral blood was taken at the initial diagnosis. Study-level results: Blood repertoires reportedly contained most expanded thyroid clonotypes above 0.001 frequency.

This clonotype was seen a few times. The antigen is not known. CDR3 length: 15 amino acids. Looked up from germline, CDR1 is SGHAT and CDR2 is FQNNGV. J gave up 2 bases and V 5 bases, and 7 bases lay outside the gene matches. RNA transcripts provided the template for amplifying TCR beta CDR3 regions. First-round RT-PCR with HTBI primers preceded a second-round multiplex PCR. TCRdb reanalysed the multiplex PCR reads using MiXCR and keeps one entry per CDR3 protein. Of approximately 460,000 distinct CDR3 sequences in the sample, approximately 15% were seen once. The sample consisted of blood. This clonotype was sampled from a woman under 40 with Graves' ophthalmopathy. V and J are TRBV11-2 and TRBJ2-3; 7 positions agree with TRBD1. In nucleotides, the CDR3 is TGTGCCAGCAGCCCGTGGGACAGAGACACAGATACGCAGTATTTT. It is translated as CASSPWDRDTDTQYF.